The 3 T cell receptor beta chains listed next were all sequenced from one sample in a study of T cell repertoires in cytomegalovirus infection. MiXCR, applied by TCRdb to the reads, yields one record per CDR3 protein. The table shows 290,000 or so distinct CDR3 sequences, with roughly 9.3% occurring only once. The sample comprised PBMCs. The receptors were gathered from a human donor in good health (CMV status not recorded). Some clones in this sample may be carry-over from other donors' samples.

This clonotype was seen repeatedly, ten times or more. The rearrangement links TRBV4-1 to TRBJ1-5, with D perhaps TRBD1 (5 bases). CDR1 and CDR2 (germline): MGHRA, YSYEKL. Trimming cost V 10 bases and J 3 bases, with 19 bases left between them. CDR3 length: 15 residues. CDR3 protein: CATTRAVGDNQPQHF. The CDR3 DNA reads TGCGCCACTACACGTGCTGTAGGGGACAATCAGCCCCAGCATTTT.

This clonotype was recorded at least ten times. The V and J genes are TRBV19 and TRBJ1-2, with TRBD1 matching 7 bases. This CDR3 has 15 amino acids. CDR1 is LNHDA, CDR2 SQIVND, per germline (reference sequence). Losses at the gene ends were 3 bases for V and 8 bases for J; bases not matched to a gene: 12. CDR3 protein: CASSIDRAVPRGYTF. CDR3 coding DNA: TGTGCCAGTAGTATCGACAGGGCAGTCCCGAGGGGCTACACCTTC.

This clonotype was seen repeatedly, ten times or more. The chain links TRBV7-9 to TRBJ1-1; 9 bases are a match to TRBD1. V lost 5 bases to trimming and J lost 5 bases; unmatched junction nucleotides: 6. Germline CDR1 is SEHNR and CDR2 is FQNEAQ (reference sequence). The CDR3 consists of 14 residues. CDR3 residues: CASSLGQGLTEAFF. The CDR3 coding sequence is TGTGCCAGCAGCCTGGGACAGGGCTTAACTGAAGCTTTCTTT.